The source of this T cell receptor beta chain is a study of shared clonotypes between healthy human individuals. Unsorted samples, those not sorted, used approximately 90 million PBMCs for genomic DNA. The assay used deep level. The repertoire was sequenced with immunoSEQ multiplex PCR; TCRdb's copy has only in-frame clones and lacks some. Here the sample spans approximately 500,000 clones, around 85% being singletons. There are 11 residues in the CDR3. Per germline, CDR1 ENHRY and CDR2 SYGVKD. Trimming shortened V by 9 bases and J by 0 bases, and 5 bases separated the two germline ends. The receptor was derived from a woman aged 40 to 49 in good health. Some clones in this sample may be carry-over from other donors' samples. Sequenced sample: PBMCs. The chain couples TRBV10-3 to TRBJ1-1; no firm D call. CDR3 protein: CAIRVNTEAFF. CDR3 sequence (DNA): TGTGCCATTCGAGTGAACACTGAAGCTTTCTTT.